Below are 15 T cell receptor beta chains sequenced from a single sample in a study of primary melanoma T cells and metastatic recurrence. Here immunoSEQ multiplex PCR was the method, and the copy in TCRdb shows in-frame clones only, minus some. The top ten hold approximately 4.2% of the sample, which has 1,200 or so clones, around 86% seen once. Material: melanoma tumor tissue. The origin of the receptors is a human donor with melanoma.

The V gene is TRBV15, the J gene TRBJ1-1, with a tentative D call TRBD1 (6 bases). Trimming left V 2 bases short and J 5 bases short, with 15 bases between. Germline values: CDR1 LNHNV, CDR2 YYDKDF (reference sequence). CDR3 length equals 15 residues. The CDR3 DNA reads as TGTGCCACCAGCAGAACCCTTATAGGGGGGACTGAAGCTTTCTTT. This sequence encodes CATSRTLIGGTEAFF.

The V and J genes are TRBV11-3 and TRBJ2-5; possibly TRBD1 or TRBD2 for D (5 bases each). V lost 5 bases and J lost 5, with 15 bases in between. CDR3 length: 14 residues. CDR1 and CDR2 from the germline V gene are SGHNT and YENEEA. The CDR3, as DNA: TGTGCCAGCAGCCCTCCTGGGGGTTGGGAGACCCAGTACTTC. It translates to CASSPPGGWETQYF.

The genes are TRBV6-8 and TRBJ1-3; D is perhaps TRBD1 (6 bases). Germline loops: CDR1 MNHGY, CDR2 SAAAGT. V lost 10 bases to trimming and J lost 0 bases, with 13 bases between them. CDR3 length: 14 residues. CDR3 bases: TGTGCCATACAGGGAACGAACTCTGGAAACACCATATATTTT. Translation gives CAIQGTNSGNTIYF.

Concerning this clone: Mismatch with germline at one junction end may stem from a read error. The chain uses TRBV5-1 and TRBJ2-3, with 7 bases identical to TRBD1. The CDR3 contains 16 residues. In germline, CDR1 is SGHRS, CDR2 YFSETQ. The CDR3 here is CASSFRTGGGTDMQYF. In DNA, the CDR3 is TGCGCCAGCAGCTTTAGGACAGGCGGAGGCACAGATATGCAGTATTTT. Drawing the rest from reference TRBV5-1 and TRBJ2-3, the complete variable domain is KAGVTQTPRYLIKTRGQQVTLSCSPISGHRSVSWYQQTPGQGLQFLFEYFSETQRNKGNFPGRFSGRQFSNSRSEMNVSTLELGDSALYLCASSFRTGGGTDMQYFGPGTRLTVL.

The V call is TRBV28, the J call TRBJ2-1; D tentatively reads TRBD1 or TRBD2 (6 bases each). Looked up from germline, CDR1 is MDHEN and CDR2 is SYDVKM. This CDR3 region has 15 residues. V shed 6 bases and J shed 7 bases, with 19 bases lying between them. The CDR3 sequence: CASRPYRDWENEQFF. The CDR3 DNA reads as TGTGCCAGCAGACCCTACAGGGACTGGGAGAATGAGCAGTTCTTC.

The chain is built from TRBV29-1 and TRBJ2-5; perhaps D is TRBD1 or TRBD2 (5 bases each). Between the trimmed V and J ends, which lost 3 bases and 2 bases, there was a span of 16 bases. CDR1 and CDR2 from the germline V gene are SQVTM and ANQGSEA. CDR3 size: 15 residues. CDR3 sequence reads: CSVDGLRDQQETQYF. The CDR3 nucleotides are TGCAGCGTTGACGGCCTCCGGGACCAGCAAGAGACCCAGTACTTC. Drawing the rest from reference TRBV29-1 and TRBJ2-5, the complete variable domain is SAVISQKPSRDICQRGTSLTIQCQVDSQVTMMFWYRQQPGQSLTLIATANQGSEATYESGFVIDKFPISRPNLTFSTLTVSNMSPEDSSIYLCSVDGLRDQQETQYFGPGTRLLVL.

V is TRBV5-1 and J is TRBJ2-7; the match to TRBD1 covers 9 bases. The junction had 5 bases not matched to a gene; V was cut back by 4 bases and J by 3 bases. CDR1 is SGHRS and CDR2 is YFSETQ in the germline V gene. The CDR3 runs to 14 residues. The CDR3 nucleotides are TGCGCCAGCAGCACCGGGACAGGGAACTACGAGCAGTACTTC. Its protein is CASSTGTGNYEQYF.

The chain combines TRBV11-1 with TRBJ2-2, with D possibly TRBD1 on 6 matching bases. CDR1 SGHAT and CDR2 FQDESV come from the germline V gene (reference sequence). V was clipped by 0 bases and J by 4 bases, with 9 bases between them. This CDR3 has 15 amino acids. The CDR3 DNA reads TGTGCCAGCAGCTTAGCGAGGGGGAGCACCGGGGAGCTGTTTTTT. This codes for CASSLARGSTGELFF.

This rearrangement joins TRBV12-2 to TRBJ2-1; the listed D gene, TRBD2, was not tested against the DNA. TRBV12-2 is flagged as a pseudogene. The CDR3 runs 16 residues. The CDR3 DNA sequence: TGTGCCACACTCGGGAGCGGGAGGAGTGAGGACAATGAGCAGTTCTTC. Its translation: CATLGSGRSEDNEQFF.

The chain employs TRBV29-1 and TRBJ2-7, with D possibly being TRBD2 (5 bases). There are 12 residues in the CDR3. The V end lost 6 bases, the J end lost 1 base, and 10 bases lay between the germline ends. Germline CDR1 and CDR2: SQVTM and ANQGSEA. The CDR3 coding sequence is TGCAGCGTCGTAACTAGGTCCTACGAGCAGTACTTC. Residues: CSVVTRSYEQYF.

The J gene is TRBJ2-3, the V gene TRBV7-1; 11 bases align to TRBD2. TRBV7-1 is an ORF; its function is uncertain. CDR3 size: 17 residues. The J segment lost 5 bases and the V segment lost 5 bases, leaving 12 bases of the junction unmatched. The CDR3 reads CASSRGLAVMEVDTQYF. As DNA, the CDR3 is TGTGCCAGCAGCAGGGGACTAGCGGTCATGGAGGTAGATACGCAGTATTTT.

The V call is TRBV29-1, the J call TRBJ1-4, with 9 bases aligning to TRBD1. The germline gives CDR1 SQVTM, CDR2 ANQGSEA. This CDR3 comprises 15 residues. With 4 bases clipped from V and 8 bases from J, the junction kept 11 bases outside the gene matches. As DNA, the CDR3 is TGCAGCGTTGTCGGGACAGGGTCTGTTGGCGAAAAACTGTTTTTT. This translates into CSVVGTGSVGEKLFF.

The chain is built from TRBV18 and TRBJ2-7; D possibly uses TRBD1 or TRBD2 (5 bases each). V was pared by 3 bases and J by 6 bases, with 15 bases between. Germline CDR1 reads KGHSH; CDR2 reads LQKENI. The CDR3 contains 14 residues. CDR3 DNA: TGTGCCAGCTCACCGACCCGGGACCATGGCGAGCAGTACTTC. Protein sequence: CASSPTRDHGEQYF.

Comments on this clone: Compared with germline, one end of the junction differs, possibly owing to a read error. V is TRBV6-4 and J is TRBJ2-7; 10 nucleotides align to TRBD2. Germline V gives CDR1 MRHNA, CDR2 SNTAGT. The CDR3 spans 15 residues. CDR3 coding DNA: TGTGCCATCAGTGAGTCAAGCGGGAGGGGCTACGAGCAGTACTTC. Its translation is CAISESSGRGYEQYF.

The chain links TRBV30 to TRBJ1-2; D call uncertain. The CDR3 runs 12 residues. Trimming removed 5 bases from V and 8 bases from J, with 15 bases in between. Germline V lookup: CDR1 GTSNPN, CDR2 SVGIG (reference sequence). The CDR3 spells CAWEARSQGYTF. CDR3 nucleotides: TGTGCCTGGGAGGCGCGGTCACAAGGCTACACCTTC.